The next 29 T cell receptor beta chains were all read from a single sample in a study of T cell therapy after organ transplantation. Produced via immunoSEQ multiplex PCR; TCRdb's table is partial and in-frame only. Of about 19,000 clones detected, around 81% appear once; the ten largest clones hold around a tenth. No antigens are known for them. The time point denotes: 4-8 weeks after completion of therapy. This specimen was CD8+ T cells from blood, taken after autologous CMV-specific T cell therapy. Source of these receptors: a human patient who had received a solid organ transplant and had CMV disease. Some of the T cells might come from the graft donor.

The chain carries TRBV27 and TRBJ1-4; 10 bases align to TRBD1. Germline trimming cut 3 bases from V and 3 bases from J; bases unmatched to any gene: 10. Germline loops: CDR1 MNHEY, CDR2 SMNVEV (reference sequence). The length of the CDR3 is 18 residues. DNA for the CDR3: TGTGCCAGCAGTTTTCTTTCGACAGGGGGCGCGTCTAATGAAAAACTGTTTTTT. The encoded protein is CASSFLSTGGASNEKLFF.

The chain links TRBV27 to TRBJ2-3; 7 nucleotides line up with TRBD1. The CDR3 has 14 residues. Trimming removed 5 bases from V and 4 bases from J; junction bases left unmatched: 6. The V gene's germline CDR1 is MNHEY and CDR2 SMNVEV (reference sequence). The CDR3 bases are TGTGCCAGCAGTCAACTACAGGGGTCAGATACGCAGTATTTT. It codes for CASSQLQGSDTQYF.

The chain's CDR3 is CASSTGQGVAGYTF. CDR3 nucleotide sequence: TGTGCCAGCAGTACGGGACAGGGGGTTGCTGGCTACACCTTC. This rearrangement joins TRBV6-5 to TRBJ1-2; 11 positions match TRBD1. CDR1 is MNHEY, CDR2 SVGAGI, per germline. Trimming removed 5 bases from V and 7 bases from J; junction bases left unmatched: 6. This CDR3 contains 14 residues.

The V and J genes are TRBV10-2 and TRBJ2-3; 8 bases match TRBD1. The CDR3 is made up of 14 amino acids. V lost 4 bases and J lost 5; bases outside the gene matches: 5. Germline CDR1 and CDR2: WSHSY and SAAADI. The CDR3 coding sequence is TGCGCCAGCAGTGTGTCCAGGGGGCAAGATACGCAGTATTTT. It is translated as CASSVSRGQDTQYF.

The chain is built from TRBV5-1 and TRBJ1-4; possibly TRBD1 for D (5 bases). The CDR3 length is 16 residues. The germline CDR1 and CDR2 sequences are SGHRS and YFSETQ. The V gene lost 3 bases and the J gene lost 7 bases, with 19 bases spanning the gap. CDR3 residues: CASSSEIGAVGEKLFF. The CDR3 coding sequence is TGCGCCAGCAGCTCGGAAATCGGGGCAGTCGGTGAAAAACTGTTTTTT.

The chain joins TRBV14 to TRBJ2-3, with 9 bases aligning to TRBD2. The V gene's germline CDR1 is SGHDN and CDR2 FVKESK. This CDR3 is built from 16 residues. J was trimmed by 1 base and V by 3 bases; bases with no gene match: 5. CDR3 loop: CASSQRSGSGTDTQYF. The CDR3 bases are TGTGCCAGCAGCCAGCGTAGCGGGAGTGGCACAGATACGCAGTATTTT. Drawing the rest from reference TRBV14 and TRBJ2-3, the complete variable domain is EAGVTQFPSHSVIEKGQTVTLRCDPISGHDNLYWYRRVMGKEIKFLLHFVKESKQDESGMPNNRFLAERTGGTYSTLKVQPAELEDSGVYFCASSQRSGSGTDTQYFGPGTRLTVL.

V gene TRBV19 combines with J gene TRBJ2-7; TRBD1 matches at 8 bases. CDR3 size: 13 residues. Trimming took 6 bases from V and 7 from J; bases not matched to a gene: 8. The germline gives CDR1 LNHDA, CDR2 SQIVND (reference sequence). CDR3 DNA sequence: TGTGCCAGTAGCGAGGACAGGGAGTGGGAGCAGTACTTC. Protein product: CASSEDREWEQYF.

The chain couples TRBV5-1 to TRBJ1-2; D is perhaps TRBD1 (5 bases). The CDR3 consists of 14 residues. Germline CDR1 and CDR2: SGHRS and YFSETQ. V shed 4 bases and J shed 7 bases, with 17 bases lying between them. In DNA, the CDR3 is TGCGCCAGCAGCGCCGACCGGGGACGGGCTGGCTACACCTTC. This gives the protein CASSADRGRAGYTF.

This rearrangement joins TRBV4-1 to TRBJ1-3; a possible D gene is TRBD1 (6 bases). Trimming shortened V by 0 bases and J by 0 bases, and 9 bases separated the two germline ends. The CDR3 contains 16 residues. Germline values: CDR1 MGHRA, CDR2 YSYEKL. CDR3 sequence: CASSQDGGSSGNTIYF. The CDR3 region has the DNA TGCGCCAGCAGCCAAGATGGGGGCAGCTCTGGAAACACCATATATTTT.

The chain combines TRBV27 with TRBJ2-3, with D tentatively TRBD1 (5 bases). With 2 bases removed from V and 0 bases from J, the gap between germline ends came to 9 bases. From germline, CDR1 is MNHEY and CDR2 SMNVEV (reference sequence). The CDR3 consists of 15 residues. The DNA for the CDR3 is TGTGCCAGCAGTTTACCAGGGTTTAGCACAGATACGCAGTATTTT. Residues: CASSLPGFSTDTQYF.

The rearrangement joins TRBV6-5 to TRBJ1-5; no definite D call. This CDR3 comprises 14 residues. Germline V gene data show CDR1 as MNHEY and CDR2 as SVGAGI. V was shortened by 2 bases and J by 3 bases, with 8 bases between the two germline ends. CDR3 nucleotides: TGTGCCAGCAGTTACCCAGAGTACAATCAGCCCCAGCATTTT. Amino acids: CASSYPEYNQPQHF.

V gene TRBV13 combines with J gene TRBJ1-5; D is unclear. Looked up from germline, CDR1 is PRHDT and CDR2 is FYEKMQ (reference sequence). V was pared by 5 bases and J by 7 bases, with 9 bases between. The CDR3 has 12 residues. CDR3 sequence reads: CASSRARQPQHF. The CDR3, as DNA: TGTGCCAGCAGCCGGGCGAGGCAGCCCCAGCATTTT.

The gene calls are TRBV11-2 and TRBJ2-3, with 11 bases that match TRBD2. V dropped 4 bases and J dropped 6; count of bases not matched to a gene: 15. This CDR3 region has 18 residues. Germline V lookup: CDR1 SGHAT, CDR2 FQNNGV. The CDR3 spells CASSYKVYSGGAADTQYF. Written as DNA, the CDR3 is TGTGCCAGCAGCTACAAGGTGTATAGCGGGGGGGCCGCGGATACGCAGTATTTT. The complete variable domain, with remaining parts taken from reference TRBV11-2 and TRBJ2-3, reads EAGVAQSPRYKIIEKRQSVAFWCNPISGHATLYWYQQILGQGPKLLIQFQNNGVVDDSQLPKDRFSAERLKGVDSTLKIQPAKLEDSAVYLCASSYKVYSGGAADTQYFGPGTRLTVL.

This chain links TRBV5-6 with TRBJ2-1, with TRBD2 identical over 11 bases. There are 15 residues in the CDR3. V was pared by 3 bases and J by 6 bases, with 5 bases of the junction left unmatched. Germline CDR1 SGHDT, CDR2 YYEEEE. The CDR3 loop reads CASSSGTSGFNEQFF. The CDR3 DNA reads TGTGCCAGCAGCTCAGGGACTAGCGGATTCAATGAGCAGTTCTTC.

The chain joins TRBV5-4 to TRBJ2-7; 7 nucleotides line up with TRBD2. Trimming removed 0 bases from V and 1 base from J; junction bases left unmatched: 1. The CDR3 has 14 residues. Per the germline V gene, CDR1 is SGHNT and CDR2 is YYREEE (reference sequence). For the CDR3, the DNA is TGTGCCAGCAGCTTGGGGCGGGGGTCCTACGAGCAGTACTTC. This gives the protein CASSLGRGSYEQYF.

V gene TRBV19 combines with J gene TRBJ1-1, with TRBD1 matching 7 bases. Germline CDR1 LNHDA, CDR2 SQIVND (reference sequence). This CDR3 spans 18 amino acids. Unmatched junction bases numbered 17, after V lost 3 bases and J lost 4 bases. In nucleotides, the CDR3 is TGTGCCAGTAGTATGGGAATAGTAAATGGCCAGGGGGGCACTGAAGCTTTCTTT. Encoded protein: CASSMGIVNGQGGTEAFF.

This sequence joins TRBV10-2 and TRBJ2-2, with 9 bases aligning to TRBD1. The CDR3 consists of 14 residues. The V gene's germline CDR1 is WSHSY and CDR2 SAAADI. The V and J ends lost 6 bases and 3 bases, in that order; junction bases with no gene match: 2. The CDR3 coding sequence is TGCGCCAGCAGGTGGACAGGGGACACCGGGGAGCTGTTTTTT. Its translation is CASRWTGDTGELFF.

The V and J genes are TRBV6-6 and TRBJ2-2; D is unresolved. Trimming took 0 bases from V and 2 from J, leaving 1 base between them. CDR1 is MNHNY, CDR2 SVGAGI, per germline (reference sequence). CDR3 length equals 13 residues. The CDR3 loop reads CASSYSNTGELFF. The CDR3 DNA follows: TGTGCCAGCAGTTACTCCAACACCGGGGAGCTGTTTTTT.

The chain carries TRBV30 and TRBJ2-1, with 10 nucleotides matching TRBD1. J gave up 5 bases and V 1 base, and 5 bases lay outside the gene matches. The CDR3 consists of 15 residues. Germline V gene data show CDR1 as GTSNPN and CDR2 as SVGIG (reference sequence). The CDR3 sequence is CAWSGDRGLDNEQFF. The CDR3 region has the DNA TGTGCCTGGAGTGGGGACAGGGGTTTGGACAATGAGCAGTTCTTC.

The J gene is TRBJ2-5, the V gene TRBV2; D gene uncertain. V lost 2 bases and J lost 2, with 12 bases in between. Germline V gene lookup returns CDR1 SNHLY and CDR2 FYNNEI. The CDR3 length is 15 residues. DNA for the CDR3: TGTGCCAGCAGTGAATGGCTAGAGAGGCAAGAGACCCAGTACTTC. Translation gives CASSEWLERQETQYF. Based on the CDR3 plus reference TRBV2 and TRBJ2-5, the full variable domain is EPEVTQTPSHQVTQMGQEVILRCVPISNHLYFYWYRQILGQKVEFLVSFYNNEISEKSEIFDDQFSVERPDGSNFTLKIRSTKLEDSAMYFCASSEWLERQETQYFGPGTRLLVL.

V gene TRBV13 combines with J gene TRBJ1-3; D gene ambiguous. Germline lookup yields CDR1 PRHDT and CDR2 FYEKMQ (reference sequence). The germline V and J ends were trimmed by 3 bases and 2 bases, with 14 bases remaining between them. The CDR3 covers 16 residues. The CDR3 nucleotides read TGTGCCAGCAGCTTTACTGTGGCAGAAACTGGAAACACCATATATTTT. Its protein product is CASSFTVAETGNTIYF. Supplemented by reference TRBV13 and TRBJ1-3, the full variable domain reads AAGVIQSPRHLIKEKRETATLKCYPIPRHDTVYWYQQGPGQDPQFLISFYEKMQSDKGSIPDRFSAQQFSDYHSELNMSSLELGDSALYFCASSFTVAETGNTIYFGEGSWLTVV.

The rearrangement uses TRBV11-2 and TRBJ1-4; no clear D. The germline V gene encodes CDR1 SGHAT and CDR2 FQNNGV. This CDR3 is 16 amino acids long. Trimming removed 0 bases from V and 4 bases from J, with 12 bases in between. CDR3 region: CASSLDLTAGNEKLFF. Here the CDR3 DNA reads TGTGCCAGCAGCTTAGATCTAACCGCGGGTAATGAAAAACTGTTTTTT.

This chain links TRBV5-1 with TRBJ2-5; D is possibly TRBD1 (6 bases). V dropped 5 bases and J dropped 4 bases, with 21 bases sitting between them. The CDR3 extends over 16 amino acids. The germline CDR1 and CDR2 sequences are SGHRS and YFSETQ. CDR3 DNA: TGCGCCAGCAGTCGGATGAACAGGGAAACCCGAGAGACCCAGTACTTC. Translated, it gives CASSRMNRETRETQYF.

This chain connects TRBV5-6 to TRBJ2-7; D remains unclear. Germline CDR1 and CDR2: SGHDT and YYEEEE. This CDR3 is 14 amino acids long. V lost 4 bases, J lost 5 bases, and 16 bases lay in between. CDR3 sequence: CASSTVVVENEQYF. The CDR3 DNA reads as TGTGCCAGCAGCACGGTGGTAGTGGAAAACGAGCAGTACTTC.

This chain joins TRBV4-1 and TRBJ2-7; D is ambiguous. V gave up 0 bases and J gave up 1 base, with 4 bases separating them. In germline, CDR1 is MGHRA, CDR2 YSYEKL. CDR3 length: 13 amino acids. The CDR3 region has the DNA TGCGCCAGCAGCCAAGATAGGTCCTACGAGCAGTACTTC. Amino acid sequence: CASSQDRSYEQYF.

This clone was seen more than once but under ten times. The gene calls are TRBV9 and TRBJ2-7; tentatively, D is TRBD1 (6 bases). This CDR3 spans 16 amino acids. CDR1 SGDLS and CDR2 YYNGEE come from the germline V gene. Trimming stripped 2 bases from V and 3 bases from J, with 18 bases between. CDR3 in amino acids: CASSVGATGVDYEQYF. The CDR3 DNA is TGTGCCAGCAGCGTGGGAGCGACAGGAGTCGACTACGAGCAGTACTTC.

This clone was detected only once. The V call is TRBV7-9, the J call TRBJ2-5, with no clear D. The CDR3 contains 12 residues. The germline gives CDR1 SEHNR, CDR2 FQNEAQ (reference sequence). The V end lost 10 bases, the J end lost 1 base, and 10 bases lay between the germline ends. In DNA form, the CDR3 reads TGTGCCACGCGCGGCGGCCAAGAGACCCAGTACTTC. It yields the protein CATRGGQETQYF.

V is TRBV4-2 and J is TRBJ2-7; no definite D call. Trimming removed 1 base at V and 9 bases at J, with 16 bases between. The germline CDR1 and CDR2 sequences are LGHNA and YNFKEQ. This CDR3 is 14 amino acids long. The CDR3 nucleotides are TGTGCCAGCAGCCAAGTAGCCAGCGACACGGGGCAGTACTTC. Its protein product is CASSQVASDTGQYF.

V and J are TRBV4-3 and TRBJ1-3; D gene ambiguous. Trimming removed 0 bases from V and 0 bases from J, with 9 bases in between. Germline CDR1 and CDR2: LGHNA and YSLEER. CDR3 size: 16 residues. The CDR3 sequence: CASSQDVYHSGNTIYF. CDR3 DNA sequence: TGCGCCAGCAGCCAAGATGTATACCACTCTGGAAACACCATATATTTT.